This T cell receptor beta chain originates from a study of T cell repertoires in cytomegalovirus infection. About the study: Signatures in public TCR beta sequences pointed to both CMV infection and matching HLA type.

The CDR3 sequence is 11 residues long. The germline gives CDR1 MDHEN, CDR2 SYDVKM. Trimming shortened V by 4 bases and J by 10 bases, and 10 bases separated the two germline ends. The table lists this clonotype with many counts. The antigen remains unidentified. TCRdb called the reads again in MiXCR, with one record for every CDR3 protein. This sample has roughly 280,000 distinct CDR3 sequences, with 22% found just once. The sequencing here drew on cultured PBMCs, taken from culture after CMV antigen stimulation. V usage is TRBV28 and J usage is TRBJ2-5; a weak D match, TRBD2 (6 bases). The sequence came from a human donor in good health (CMV status not recorded). Some clones in this sample may be carry-over from other donors' samples. CDR3 residues: CASSSLASQYF. CDR3 DNA: TGTGCCAGCAGTTCGCTAGCGAGCCAGTACTTC. The full variable domain, with the rest looked up from reference TRBV28 and TRBJ2-5, is DVKVTQSSRYLVKRTGEKVFLECVQDMDHENMFWYRQDPGLGLRLIYFSYDVKMKEKGDIPEGYSVSREKKERFSLILESASTNQTSMYLCASSSLASQYFGPGTRLLVL.